The rows below give T cell receptor beta chains drawn from one sample of a study of tumor-infiltrating lymphocytes in localized non-small cell lung cancer. Some clones are missing from TCRdb's copy, which holds only in-frame ones; the method was immunoSEQ multiplex PCR. The repertoire includes 4,900 or so clones, approximately 71% of them detected once, and approximately 63% sits in the top ten. What was sequenced was lung tumor tissue. These receptors were obtained from a human donor with non-small cell lung cancer. Both conserved end residues are part of each CDR3. Each record gives: D gene, clone size, J gene, V gene, CDR3 DNA, CDR3 protein. D genes are given only for firm matches. For some rows the clone size is stated as once, few or many, or as a class when expanded; others skip it.

D gene: TRBD1; clone size: -; J gene: TRBJ1-6; V gene: TRBV10-3; CDR3 DNA: TGTGCCATCAGTGAGTCGATAGCAGGGGGCAATTCACCCCTCCACTTT; CDR3 protein: CAISESIAGGNSPLHF
D gene: -; clone size: -; J gene: TRBJ1-2; V gene: TRBV9; CDR3 DNA: TGTGCCAGCAGCGTATCAGGGGTGCCAGTGTTCGGCTACACCTTC; CDR3 protein: CASSVSGVPVFGYTF
D gene: -; clone size: once; J gene: TRBJ2-4; V gene: TRBV11-3; CDR3 DNA: TGTGCCAGCAGCTTTCAGTCGTTGGGTGACAAAAACATTCAGTACTTC; CDR3 protein: CASSFQSLGDKNIQYF
D gene: -; clone size: -; J gene: TRBJ2-6; V gene: TRBV19; CDR3 DNA: TGTGCCAGTAGGGGAATGCACTCTGGGGCCAACGTCCTGACTTTC; CDR3 protein: CASRGMHSGANVLTF
D gene: TRBD1; clone size: -; J gene: TRBJ1-2; V gene: TRBV27; CDR3 DNA: TGTGCCATCGCTGAGGACAGGGGCTTGGGTGGCTACACCTTC; CDR3 protein: CAIAEDRGLGGYTF
D gene: -; clone size: -; J gene: TRBJ1-4; V gene: TRBV7-2; CDR3 DNA: TGTGCCAGCAGCCCCCCGAGCGGTCTCCTGTTTTTT; CDR3 protein: CASSPPSGLLFF
D gene: -; clone size: -; J gene: TRBJ2-5; V gene: TRBV5-4; CDR3 DNA: TGTGCCAGCAGCATACCAGGGGCCGACCAAGAGACCCAGTACTTC; CDR3 protein: CASSIPGADQETQYF
D gene: TRBD1; clone size: -; J gene: TRBJ1-5; V gene: TRBV10-3; CDR3 DNA: TGTGCCATCAGTACAGGGGTCTTTGGGAATCAGCCCCAGCATTTT; CDR3 protein: CAISTGVFGNQPQHF
D gene: -; clone size: -; J gene: TRBJ1-1; V gene: TRBV4-3; CDR3 DNA: TGCGCCAGCAGCCAAGAATACAGCCTGAACACTGAAGCTTTCTTT; CDR3 protein: CASSQEYSLNTEAFF
D gene: TRBD2; clone size: -; J gene: TRBJ2-3; V gene: TRBV11-2; CDR3 DNA: TGTGCCAGCAGCCGGGAAGGCGGGGGGGCCACAGATACGCAGTATTTT; CDR3 protein: CASSREGGGATDTQYF
D gene: TRBD1; clone size: once; J gene: TRBJ2-2; V gene: TRBV5-1; CDR3 DNA: TGCGCCAGCAGCTTAGGGACAGGGGGTTCCGGGGAGCTGTTTTTT; CDR3 protein: CASSLGTGGSGELFF
D gene: TRBD1; clone size: few; J gene: TRBJ1-1; V gene: TRBV29-1; CDR3 DNA: TGCAGCGTCTCGACGGACAGGGGGAACACTGAAGCTTTCTTT; CDR3 protein: CSVSTDRGNTEAFF
D gene: -; clone size: -; J gene: TRBJ1-5; V gene: TRBV7-2; CDR3 DNA: TGTGCCAGCAGCCTGGGACAAACGGATAGCAATCAGCCCCAGCATTTT; CDR3 protein: CASSLGQTDSNQPQHF
D gene: TRBD1; clone size: once; J gene: TRBJ2-1; V gene: TRBV30; CDR3 DNA: TGTGCCTGGAGCTCGGACAGGGGCTACAATGAGCAGTTCTTC; CDR3 protein: CAWSSDRGYNEQFF
D gene: -; clone size: -; J gene: TRBJ2-3; V gene: TRBV7-9; CDR3 DNA: TGTGCCAGCAGCTTATATGGTACAGATACGCAGTATTTT; CDR3 protein: CASSLYGTDTQYF
D gene: -; clone size: -; J gene: TRBJ2-3; V gene: TRBV30; CDR3 DNA: TGTGCCTGGCGCGGGATTTCTAGCACAGATACGCAGTATTTT; CDR3 protein: CAWRGISSTDTQYF
D gene: -; clone size: few; J gene: TRBJ2-2; V gene: TRBV7-2; CDR3 DNA: TGTGCCAGCAGCTTAGTGCAGTATGCCGGGGAGCTGTTTTTT; CDR3 protein: CASSLVQYAGELFF
D gene: TRBD2; clone size: few; J gene: TRBJ2-5; V gene: TRBV30; CDR3 DNA: TGTGCCCACCGACTAGCGGGGACCCAAGAGACCCAGTACTTC; CDR3 protein: CAHRLAGTQETQYF
D gene: -; clone size: -; J gene: TRBJ2-7; V gene: TRBV11-2; CDR3 DNA: TGTGCCAGCAGCTTAGTAGGGGGGGACTACGAGCAGTACTTC; CDR3 protein: CASSLVGGDYEQYF
D gene: -; clone size: -; J gene: TRBJ2-1; V gene: TRBV7-6; CDR3 DNA: TGTGCCGGCAGCATGAGGGGGGCGGGGATTTCCTACAATGAGCAGTTCTTC; CDR3 protein: CAGSMRGAGISYNEQFF
D gene: -; clone size: -; J gene: TRBJ1-4; V gene: TRBV7-9; CDR3 DNA: TGTGCCAGCAGCCCCAGTCTGGGGATCGGTGAAAAACTGTTTTTT; CDR3 protein: CASSPSLGIGEKLFF
D gene: TRBD2; clone size: once; J gene: TRBJ2-1; V gene: TRBV29-1; CDR3 DNA: TGCAGCGTTGAAGATCGAAGCGGGGGCCGGGCGGAGCAGTTCTTC; CDR3 protein: CSVEDRSGGRAEQFF
D gene: -; clone size: -; J gene: TRBJ2-2; V gene: TRBV5-6; CDR3 DNA: TGTGCCAGCAGCTTGGTACAGGGCGACACCGGGGAGCTGTTTTTT; CDR3 protein: CASSLVQGDTGELFF
D gene: TRBD2; clone size: once; J gene: TRBJ2-1; V gene: TRBV5-1; CDR3 DNA: TGCGCCAGCAGCTTGCGGCTAGCGGGAGGTTCCTACAATGAGCAGTTCTTC; CDR3 protein: CASSLRLAGGSYNEQFF
D gene: -; clone size: -; J gene: TRBJ2-2; V gene: TRBV6-5; CDR3 DNA: TGTGCCAGCAGTCGGACAGGGAGGGTTATCGGGGAGCTGTTTTTT; CDR3 protein: CASSRTGRVIGELFF
D gene: -; clone size: -; J gene: TRBJ2-5; V gene: TRBV9; CDR3 DNA: TGTGCCAGCAGCGTGGGGGGACAGCAAGAGACCCAGTACTTC; CDR3 protein: CASSVGGQQETQYF
D gene: -; clone size: -; J gene: TRBJ1-1; V gene: TRBV19; CDR3 DNA: TGTGCCAGTAGGGGGCTTTTTGAAGGGACTGAAGCTTTCTTT; CDR3 protein: CASRGLFEGTEAFF
D gene: TRBD2; clone size: few; J gene: TRBJ2-3; V gene: TRBV14; CDR3 DNA: TGTGCCAGCAGCCCCTGGACTAGCGGGAGCCCAGATACGCAGTATTTT; CDR3 protein: CASSPWTSGSPDTQYF
D gene: TRBD2; clone size: -; J gene: TRBJ2-3; V gene: TRBV18; CDR3 DNA: TGTGCCAGCTCACCGTTGGTGGCTAGCGGGAGATCGACAGATACGCAGTATTTT; CDR3 protein: CASSPLVASGRSTDTQYF
D gene: -; clone size: few; J gene: TRBJ1-4; V gene: TRBV7-9; CDR3 DNA: TGTGCCAGCAGCTTAGGTCAGGCGGGTGAAAAACTGTTTTTT; CDR3 protein: CASSLGQAGEKLFF
D gene: -; clone size: -; J gene: TRBJ2-2; V gene: TRBV6-1; CDR3 DNA: TGTGCCAGCAGTGGACTCTCGAACACCGGGGAGCTGTTTTTT; CDR3 protein: CASSGLSNTGELFF
D gene: -; clone size: -; J gene: TRBJ1-2; V gene: TRBV27; CDR3 DNA: TGTGCCAGCAGTTTAAAGGGGACTAGTAACTATGGCTACACCTTC; CDR3 protein: CASSLKGTSNYGYTF
D gene: -; clone size: -; J gene: TRBJ1-1; V gene: TRBV6-6; CDR3 DNA: TGTGCCAGCAGTTACGCTGACAATATGAACACTGAAGCTTTCTTT; CDR3 protein: CASSYADNMNTEAFF
D gene: -; clone size: -; J gene: TRBJ1-1; V gene: TRBV11-1; CDR3 DNA: TGTGCCAGCAGCCTTCTAAATGGCATATCTGAAGCTTTCTTT; CDR3 protein: CASSLLNGISEAFF
D gene: -; clone size: -; J gene: TRBJ1-2; V gene: TRBV6-5; CDR3 DNA: TGTGCCAGCAGTTACAATCCCCCGCAGCCCAACTATGGCTACACCTTC; CDR3 protein: CASSYNPPQPNYGYTF
D gene: -; clone size: -; J gene: TRBJ2-1; V gene: TRBV6-5; CDR3 DNA: TGTGCCAGCAGTTCGACTACGGAGCAGTTCTTC; CDR3 protein: CASSSTTEQFF
D gene: TRBD1; clone size: -; J gene: TRBJ2-1; V gene: TRBV27; CDR3 DNA: TGTGCCAGCAATAGACCGGGACAGGGCAATGAGCAGTTCTTC; CDR3 protein: CASNRPGQGNEQFF
D gene: -; clone size: -; J gene: TRBJ1-6; V gene: TRBV9; CDR3 DNA: TGTGCCAGCAGCGCGTCACAGGGTTCCTATAATTCACCCCTCCACTTT; CDR3 protein: CASSASQGSYNSPLHF
D gene: -; clone size: few; J gene: TRBJ2-6; V gene: TRBV9; CDR3 DNA: TGTGCCAGCAGCGTAGAACTCATCTCTGGGGCCAACGTCCTGACTTTC; CDR3 protein: CASSVELISGANVLTF
D gene: TRBD2; clone size: -; J gene: TRBJ2-5; V gene: TRBV7-8; CDR3 DNA: TGTGCCAGCAGCTTAACTGGCGGGAGGGCCGGGGAGACCCAGTACTTC; CDR3 protein: CASSLTGGRAGETQYF
D gene: -; clone size: -; J gene: TRBJ1-5; V gene: TRBV19; CDR3 DNA: TGTGCCAGTAGTATCCCAGGGGCCCGGGTCTCTCATTTT; CDR3 protein: CASSIPGARVSHF
D gene: -; clone size: few; J gene: TRBJ1-5; V gene: TRBV7-9; CDR3 DNA: TGTGCCAGCAGCCAATGGGGCAGCAATCAGCCCCAGCATTTT; CDR3 protein: CASSQWGSNQPQHF
D gene: -; clone size: few; J gene: TRBJ2-5; V gene: TRBV4-1; CDR3 DNA: TGCGCCAGCAGCCAAGATATGACCCAGTACTTC; CDR3 protein: CASSQDMTQYF
D gene: TRBD2; clone size: -; J gene: TRBJ2-5; V gene: TRBV15; CDR3 DNA: TGTGCCACTTCTAGCGGGAGGGCAGGGCAAGAGACCCAGTACTTC; CDR3 protein: CATSSGRAGQETQYF
D gene: -; clone size: -; J gene: TRBJ2-7; V gene: TRBV12-5; CDR3 DNA: TGTGCTAGTTCTTGGGAGGGGGCCTCCTACGAGCAGTACTTC; CDR3 protein: CASSWEGASYEQYF
D gene: -; clone size: -; J gene: TRBJ1-3; V gene: TRBV7-8; CDR3 DNA: TGTGCCAGCAGCTTAGGAGCTGGGGACCTCTCTGGAAACACCATATATTTT; CDR3 protein: CASSLGAGDLSGNTIYF
D gene: -; clone size: -; J gene: TRBJ2-3; V gene: TRBV5-4; CDR3 DNA: TGTGCCAGCAGCTTTAAGGATGGTAATACGCAGTATTTT; CDR3 protein: CASSFKDGNTQYF
D gene: -; clone size: -; J gene: TRBJ2-2; V gene: TRBV15; CDR3 DNA: TGTGCCACCAGCAGAGTAAATAAGAACACCGGGGAGCTGTTTTTT; CDR3 protein: CATSRVNKNTGELFF
D gene: -; clone size: -; J gene: TRBJ1-5; V gene: TRBV19; CDR3 DNA: TGTGCCTCAGCCGGGGGAAGTGGGCAGCCCCAGCATTTT; CDR3 protein: CASAGGSGQPQHF
D gene: TRBD1; clone size: few; J gene: TRBJ2-2; V gene: TRBV5-1; CDR3 DNA: TGCGCCAGCAGCTTGGAGACAGGGGTTCCCGGGGAGCTGTTTTTT; CDR3 protein: CASSLETGVPGELFF
D gene: -; clone size: -; J gene: TRBJ1-4; V gene: TRBV30; CDR3 DNA: TGTGCCTGGAAGGAGGCGGGAGGGGTGGACGAAAAACTGTTTTTT; CDR3 protein: CAWKEAGGVDEKLFF